The 3 T cell receptor beta chains below were found in one sample sequenced in a study of blood T cell repertoires in COVID-19 (dated by TCRdb to the early 2020s). Library preparation used the immunoSEQ multiplex PCR assay. TCRdb obtained this table from immuneACCESS and retained in-frame rearrangements with V and J assigned. These tables miss some clones; where compared with another copy, unresolved V genes account for less than half of the shortfall, and the remainder is unexplained. The sample data list approximately 300,000 clones, and around 90% of these were observed just once. 6.5% to 8% of the sample rests with the top ten. The sequenced material came from peripheral blood. The receptors were sampled from a woman aged 25 to 39 with COVID-19, enrolled during active disease.

V usage is TRBV15 and J usage is TRBJ2-1; 8 bases map to TRBD2. Germline CDR1 reads LNHNV; CDR2 reads YYDKDF (reference sequence). The CDR3 is 15 residues long. Unmatched junction bases numbered 4, after V lost 5 bases and J lost 1 base. CDR3 in amino acids: CATSGGRSSYNEQFF. DNA for the CDR3: TGTGCCACCAGCGGCGGGAGGTCGTCCTACAATGAGCAGTTCTTC.

The sample holds one count of this clone. The chain has TRBV9 and TRBJ2-1; D remains ambiguous. CDR1 and CDR2 (germline): SGDLS, YYNGEE. This CDR3 has 16 amino acids. V was shortened by 0 bases and J by 0 bases, with 10 bases between the two germline ends. CDR3 loop: CASSVDFGVSYNEQFF. The CDR3 bases are TGTGCCAGCAGCGTAGACTTCGGAGTCTCCTACAATGAGCAGTTCTTC.

This clone has only one observation. The gene calls are TRBV7-2 and TRBJ2-7; D call uncertain. There are 13 residues in the CDR3. The germline gives CDR1 SGHTA, CDR2 FQGNSA. Trimming pared 0 bases from V and 3 bases from J, leaving 6 bases between. The CDR3 DNA sequence: TGTGCCAGCAGCTTAGCGACTCTCTACGAGCAGTACTTC. This gives the protein CASSLATLYEQYF.